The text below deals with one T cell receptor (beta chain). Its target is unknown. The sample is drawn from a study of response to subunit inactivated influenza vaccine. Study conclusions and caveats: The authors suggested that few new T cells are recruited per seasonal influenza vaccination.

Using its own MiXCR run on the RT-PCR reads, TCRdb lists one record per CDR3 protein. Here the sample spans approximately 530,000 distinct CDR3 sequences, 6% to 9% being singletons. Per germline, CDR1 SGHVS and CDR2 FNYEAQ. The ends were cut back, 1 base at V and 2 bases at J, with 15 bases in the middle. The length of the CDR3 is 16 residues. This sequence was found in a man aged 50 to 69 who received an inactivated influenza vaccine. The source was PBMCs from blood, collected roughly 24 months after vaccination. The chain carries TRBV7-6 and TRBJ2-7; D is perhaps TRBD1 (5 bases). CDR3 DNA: TGTGCCAGCAGCTTAGTAAGCAGGGATAAAACCTACGAGCAGTACTTC. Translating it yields CASSLVSRDKTYEQYF.